What follows describes a single T cell receptor beta chain. This clone was seen a few times. The specificity of this receptor is unknown. Base quality data are lacking; no much larger clone is found one base away. The V and J ends are trimmed by 3 bases and 0 bases, leaving 8 bases between them. The germline V gene (reference sequence) sets CDR1 to DFQATT and CDR2 to SNEGSKA. The CDR3 starts with the cysteine, ends with the phenylalanine, and has 13 residues. Only CDR3 DNA is held: 39 bases, read in frame from base 1. This sample stems from a study of blood T cell repertoires in COVID-19 (dated by TCRdb to the early 2020s). General notes on the study: The collaborator samples originated in the United States, Italy and Spain and spanned the acute and convalescent phases of COVID-19. The prospective study material was composed of cDNA or gDNA derived from T cells, B-cell-depleted T cells, or PBMCs. The dataset comprised deeply sampled blood TCRbeta repertoires from subjects exposed to, actively infected with, or recovered from COVID-19. The repertoires were made available in a free public database intended to serve as a resource for research on the immune response to SARS-CoV-2. The samples were drawn from the first 160 participants of the ongoing ImmuneRACE study and from 1,254 subjects provided by 6 global collaborators. Sample metadata almost always included a de-identified subject ID, COVID-19 status, age in years and sex. Where HLA class I and class II types were available, the types were taken from metadata supplied by the sample provider, not from assay-based typing. What the authors observed across the whole study: The quantity of clinical and demographic metadata differed by source and by participant and was supplied without curation.

Whole blood was collected in K2EDTA tubes by collaborating institutions according to the institutions' own protocols. For TCRbeta analysis, collaborators shipped samples as frozen whole blood, isolated PBMCs, or DNA extracted from either of those sample types. TCRbeta CDR3 regions were amplified from genomic DNA by means of the immunoSEQ Assay, a bias-controlled multiplex PCR. Under the source paper's analysis protocol: The number of nucleated cells in each sample was estimated by amplification of reference gene primers within the assay. Sequence reads were collapsed and filtered to measure the absolute abundance of every unique TCRbeta CDR3 rearrangement. For each sample, productive Simpson clonality was calculated as the square root of Simpson's diversity index across productive rearrangements. Held by TCRdb, this immuneACCESS table contains in-frame sequences only and omits some clones. Under half of the omission traces to an unresolved V gene where checked; the cause of the rest is unknown. Clonal size and the V and J genes are those of that table, whereas D and trimming came from the DNA. The sample profile shows more than 65,000 clones; around 85% of them were found once. Clones ranked in the top ten supply over 4.5% of the sample.

The clonotype was recovered from a man older than 75 with acute or convalescent COVID-19. The material sequenced was peripheral blood. The rearrangement joined TRBV20-1 to TRBJ1-2; there is no confident call for the D gene. The nucleotide sequence is TGCAGTGCTAGTTGGACTTCTAACTATGGCTACACCTTC. This is translated as CSASWTSNYGYTF.